The 3 T cell receptor beta chains given below trace back to one sample, sequenced in a study of cytomegalovirus exposure and HLA in healthy donors. PCR primers comprised 60 Vbeta and 13 Jbeta primers. Sequenced by immunoSEQ multiplex PCR; TCRdb stores in-frame clones only, minus some. The sample contains more than 95,000 clones, 83% of which appear only once. Material for sequencing was PBMCs. The receptors come from a woman in her forties in good health and CMV-seropositive.

CDR3 region: CAIRQGKTSGSGYTGELFF. CDR3 bases: TGTGCCATCAGGCAGGGGAAGACTAGCGGGAGTGGGTACACCGGGGAGCTGTTTTTT. The rearrangement joins TRBV10-3 to TRBJ2-2; 12 bases are a match to TRBD2. In germline, CDR1 is ENHRY, CDR2 SYGVKD. This CDR3 contains 19 residues. The trim removed 6 bases at V and 3 bases at J, leaving 14 bases unmatched.

The chain employs TRBV9 and TRBJ2-1, with 8 bases that match TRBD2. The length of the CDR3 is 16 residues. The junction had 10 bases not matched to a gene; V was cut back by 5 bases and J by 3 bases. Germline V gene sequence: CDR1 SGDLS, CDR2 YYNGEE. The CDR3 coding sequence is TGTGCCAGCAGTGACGGGAGGCGGGAGGTCTACAATGAGCAGTTCTTC. This sequence encodes CASSDGRREVYNEQFF.

This chain joins TRBV7-9 and TRBJ2-7, with D possibly TRBD2 on 5 matching bases. V lost 5 bases, J lost 2 bases, and 19 bases lay in between. Germline lookup yields CDR1 SEHNR and CDR2 FQNEAQ (reference sequence). CDR3 length: 16 residues. The CDR3 spells CASSPRAGRGTYEQYF. For the CDR3, the DNA is TGTGCCAGCAGCCCCCGGGCGGGCCGGGGAACCTACGAGCAGTACTTC.